These 29 T cell receptor beta chains share one sample of origin, sequenced in a study of cytomegalovirus exposure and HLA in healthy donors. Primers included in the PCR were 60 Vbeta and 13 Jbeta primers. The table came from immunoSEQ multiplex PCR; TCRdb's copy has only in-frame clones and leaves some out. The sample carries under 200,000 clones, 65% to 90% recorded once. The sample was PBMCs. These TCRs come from a woman in her thirties in good health and CMV-seronegative.

The DNA for the CDR3 is TGTGCCAGCAGCCAACACAGAAGCGGGCAGTACTTC. It codes for CASSQHRSGQYF. The chain carries TRBV7-2 and TRBJ2-7, with D possibly being TRBD2 (5 bases). There are 12 residues in the CDR3. V dropped 5 bases and J dropped 9 bases, with 14 bases sitting between them. CDR1 and CDR2 from the germline V gene are SGHTA and FQGNSA.

CDR3 sequence: CAISERTGRQDEAFF. The CDR3 DNA reads as TGTGCCATCAGTGAGAGGACAGGGCGACAAGATGAAGCTTTCTTT. This chain links TRBV10-3 with TRBJ1-1, with 8 nucleotides matching TRBD1. Germline CDR1 and CDR2: ENHRY and SYGVKD. The CDR3 has 15 amino acids. Trimming took 2 bases from V and 7 from J; bases not matched to a gene: 9.

This clone was observed a single time. CDR3 sequence (DNA): TGTGCCACCAGCAGACTAGCCAGATCCACAGATACGCAGTATTTT. It codes for CATSRLARSTDTQYF. The chain carries TRBV15 and TRBJ2-3; TRBD2 is a possible D gene (5 bases). V lost 2 bases to trimming and J lost 2 bases, with 11 bases between them. CDR1 is LNHNV and CDR2 is YYDKDF in the germline V gene (reference sequence). The CDR3 is 15 amino acids.

V is TRBV14 and J is TRBJ1-2, with D uncertain. This CDR3 has 17 amino acids. Germline V gene data show CDR1 as SGHDN and CDR2 as FVKESK. Trimming left V 4 bases short and J 1 base short, with 19 bases between. CDR3 residues: CASSPGSSALLNYGYTF. The DNA for the CDR3 is TGTGCCAGCAGCCCCGGGTCCTCGGCCCTTCTTAACTATGGCTACACCTTC.

This clone was recorded once. The chain uses TRBV6-6 and TRBJ2-7; 8 nucleotides agree with TRBD1. The CDR3 runs 14 residues. CDR1 is MNHNY and CDR2 is SVGAGI in the germline V gene (reference sequence). The V segment lost 6 bases and the J segment 3 bases; nucleotides outside the gene matches: 7. In nucleotides, the CDR3 is TGTGCCAGCAGAAGGGGACAGGCGATCTACGAGCAGTACTTC. Protein: CASRRGQAIYEQYF.

The V gene is TRBV28, the J gene TRBJ2-5, with D maybe TRBD2 (5 bases). The J call is doubtful: the DNA matches TRBJ2-7 better. The germline gives CDR1 MDHEN, CDR2 SYDVKM. The CDR3 spans 13 residues. CDR3 in amino acids: CASSLRGWYEQYF. The CDR3 DNA is TGTGCCAGCAGTCTGAGAGGGTGGTACGAGCAGTACTTC.

V is TRBV6-5 and J is TRBJ2-7, with 9 bases that match TRBD1. Germline lookup yields CDR1 MNHEY and CDR2 SVGAGI. The V segment lost 5 bases and the J segment 4 bases; nucleotides outside the gene matches: 9. The CDR3 sequence is 15 residues long. The CDR3 sequence is CASSPEGTGRYEQYF. CDR3 bases: TGTGCCAGCAGTCCGGAAGGGACAGGGCGGTACGAGCAGTACTTC.

The V call is TRBV9, the J call TRBJ2-2; D not resolved. The CDR3 extends over 17 amino acids. CDR1 is SGDLS and CDR2 is YYNGEE in the germline V gene. The V gene lost 4 bases and the J gene lost 3 bases, with 19 bases spanning the gap. Here the CDR3 reads CASSPLSVAPDTGELFF. As DNA, the CDR3 is TGTGCCAGCAGCCCTTTGTCGGTCGCCCCCGACACCGGGGAGCTGTTTTTT.

The chain links TRBV28 to TRBJ2-1; TRBD1 matches at 8 bases. CDR1 is MDHEN and CDR2 is SYDVKM in the germline V gene. The ends lost 6 bases at V and 1 base at J; junction bases unmatched: 8. This CDR3 comprises 16 residues. CDR3 sequence reads: CASSPDRAGSYNEQFF. The DNA of the CDR3 is TGTGCCAGCAGCCCGGACAGGGCCGGGTCCTACAATGAGCAGTTCTTC.

The table lists this clone with a count of one. This chain joins TRBV5-6 and TRBJ2-5; 10 nucleotides line up with TRBD2. The CDR3 length is 17 residues. The J segment lost 4 bases and the V segment lost 5 bases, leaving 14 bases of the junction unmatched. From germline, CDR1 is SGHDT and CDR2 YYEEEE. As DNA, the CDR3 is TGTGCCAGCAGTCAAGGGGTCCAGCGGGAGGGCAGAGAGACCCAGTACTTC. Residues: CASSQGVQREGRETQYF.

The chain has TRBV6-5 and TRBJ1-1, with 7 bases lining up with TRBD1. Germline CDR1 reads MNHEY; CDR2 reads SVGAGI. V gave up 5 bases and J gave up 3 bases; unmatched junction bases: 6. The CDR3 is made up of 14 amino acids. The CDR3 bases are TGTGCCAGCAGTGCGACAGGGTATGACACTGAAGCTTTCTTT. Translating gives CASSATGYDTEAFF.

The genes are TRBV2 and TRBJ1-2; perhaps TRBD1 as D (5 bases). Germline V gene data show CDR1 as SNHLY and CDR2 as FYNNEI. This CDR3 contains 14 residues. Trimming left V 1 base short and J 4 bases short, with 10 bases between. The CDR3 region has the DNA TGTGCCAGCAGTGAAGGGGGGGTGCGCTATGGCTACACCTTC. Encoded protein: CASSEGGVRYGYTF.

The chain uses TRBV6-5 and TRBJ2-1; no reliable D call. The CDR3 is 14 amino acids. Germline assignment: CDR1 MNHEY and CDR2 SVGAGI. The V end was cut by 2 bases, the J end by 3 bases, with 8 bases between. This chain's CDR3 is CASSYDSVYNEQFF. The DNA for the CDR3 is TGTGCCAGCAGTTACGACTCCGTCTACAATGAGCAGTTCTTC.

The J gene is TRBJ2-7, the V gene TRBV27; tentatively, D is TRBD1 (6 bases). The CDR3 contains 13 residues. Germline lookup yields CDR1 MNHEY and CDR2 SMNVEV (reference sequence). V was clipped by 6 bases and J by 2 bases, with 11 bases between them. This chain's CDR3 is CASRLNRAYEQYF. The CDR3 DNA follows: TGTGCCAGCAGGTTAAACAGGGCCTACGAGCAGTACTTC.

The V gene is TRBV15, the J gene TRBJ2-5; 11 nucleotides align to TRBD1. The CDR3 length is 15 residues. Per germline, CDR1 LNHNV and CDR2 YYDKDF (reference sequence). The V gene end was trimmed by 1 base and the J gene end by 5 bases; junction bases not matched to a gene: 3. The CDR3 loop is CATSRGTGGLETQYF. In DNA form, the CDR3 reads TGTGCCACCAGCAGAGGGACAGGGGGCTTGGAGACCCAGTACTTC.

The CDR3 here is CASSYLAGNYEQYF. The CDR3 region has the DNA TGTGCCAGCAGTTACTTAGCGGGGAACTACGAGCAGTACTTC. The chain couples TRBV6-5 to TRBJ2-7, with 8 nucleotides matching TRBD2. The J segment lost 3 bases and the V segment lost 1 base, leaving 2 bases of the junction unmatched. Germline CDR1 and CDR2: MNHEY and SVGAGI. The CDR3 spans 14 residues.

This clone came up a few times. The chain recombines TRBV2 with TRBJ2-5, with 9 bases identical to TRBD2. This CDR3 has 15 amino acids. Germline assignment: CDR1 SNHLY and CDR2 FYNNEI. After removal of 4 bases from V and 2 bases from J, the junction contained 5 bases not matched to a gene. The CDR3 is CASSGAGGGQETQYF. The CDR3 nucleotides read TGTGCCAGCAGTGGGGCGGGGGGGGGTCAAGAGACCCAGTACTTC.

V and J are TRBV4-1 and TRBJ2-5; 12 nucleotides match TRBD2. The J call may be mistaken, given a closer DNA end match to TRBJ2-7. From germline, CDR1 is MGHRA and CDR2 YSYEKL. This CDR3 has 15 amino acids. The DNA of the CDR3 is TGCGCCAGCAGCCAGGGACTAGCGGGCCCCTACGAGCAGTACTTC. Protein: CASSQGLAGPYEQYF.

The chain employs TRBV5-1 and TRBJ1-1; 8 bases line up with TRBD1. The trim removed 4 bases at V and 3 bases at J, leaving 8 bases unmatched. Germline CDR1 is SGHRS and CDR2 is YFSETQ. This CDR3 is built from 15 residues. The CDR3 nucleotides read TGCGCCAGCAGCCCTACAGGGGGGATGCACACTGAAGCTTTCTTT. Amino acids: CASSPTGGMHTEAFF.

The gene calls are TRBV18 and TRBJ2-5, with TRBD2 as a possible D gene (6 bases). The CDR3 has 15 residues. V was shortened by 4 bases and J by 1 base, with 13 bases between the two germline ends. Germline assignment: CDR1 KGHSH and CDR2 LQKENI. CDR3 region: CASSRASVLQETQYF. The CDR3 region has the DNA TGTGCCAGCTCACGGGCTAGCGTACTCCAAGAGACCCAGTACTTC. Together with reference TRBV18 and TRBJ2-5, the CDR3 gives the full variable domain: NAGVMQNPRHLVRRRGQEARLRCSPMKGHSHVYWYRQLPEEGLKFMVYLQKENIIDESGMPKERFSAEFPKEGPSILRIQQVVRGDSAAYFCASSRASVLQETQYFGPGTRLLVL.

The gene calls are TRBV30 and TRBJ1-2; TRBD1 agrees at 7 bases. V shed 0 bases, J shed 7 bases, and the junction held 2 bases outside the gene matches. The CDR3 covers 12 residues. Germline CDR1 GTSNPN, CDR2 SVGIG (reference sequence). The chain's CDR3 is CAWSVGTVGYTF. CDR3 sequence (DNA): TGTGCCTGGAGTGTCGGGACAGTTGGCTACACCTTC.

In nucleotides, the CDR3 is TGTGCCAGCAGCGCGGTAACAGAGACCCAGTACTTC. It translates to CASSAVTETQYF. The chain carries TRBV28 and TRBJ2-5; D is unresolved. V dropped 6 bases and J dropped 4 bases, with 9 bases sitting between them. Germline V lookup: CDR1 MDHEN, CDR2 SYDVKM. The CDR3 loop spans 12 amino acids.

This chain links TRBV27 with TRBJ2-1, with 8 bases aligning to TRBD1. With 5 bases clipped from V and 12 bases from J, the junction kept 9 bases outside the gene matches. Germline V CDR1 and CDR2: MNHEY, SMNVEV (reference sequence). The CDR3 spans 13 residues. In DNA form, the CDR3 reads TGTGCCAGCAGTGGATTCTCACAGGGGGGGCAGTTCTTC. This gives the protein CASSGFSQGGQFF.

V usage is TRBV7-2 and J usage is TRBJ2-5, with D perhaps matching TRBD2 (5 bases). Germline V gene lookup returns CDR1 SGHTA and CDR2 FQGNSA. The CDR3 is 13 amino acids. V gave up 6 bases and J gave up 1 base, with 9 bases separating them. This CDR3 reads CASSKEVQETQYF. CDR3 coding DNA: TGTGCCAGCAGTAAGGAGGTCCAAGAGACCCAGTACTTC. The full variable domain, rest sourced from reference TRBV7-2 and TRBJ2-5, is GAGVSQSPSNKVTEKGKDVELRCDPISGHTALYWYRQSLGQGLEFLIYFQGNSAPDKSGLPSDRFSAERTGGSVSTLTIQRTQQEDSAVYLCASSKEVQETQYFGPGTRLLVL.

The J gene is TRBJ2-7, the V gene TRBV10-2, with TRBD1 matching over 9 bases. Per germline, CDR1 WSHSY and CDR2 SAAADI. The CDR3 contains 14 residues. The V gene end was trimmed by 5 bases and the J gene end by 2 bases; junction bases not matched to a gene: 4. CDR3 DNA: TGCGCCAGCAGTCGGGACAGGGCAACCTACGAGCAGTACTTC. Encoded protein: CASSRDRATYEQYF.

Here the CDR3 reads CASSLGLGHPNTEAFF. The CDR3, as DNA: TGTGCCAGCAGCTTAGGTTTGGGACATCCGAACACTGAAGCTTTCTTT. The chain couples TRBV7-2 to TRBJ1-1; D is possibly TRBD1 (6 bases). CDR3 length equals 16 residues. Between the trimmed V and J ends, which lost 1 base and 1 base, there was a span of 13 bases. Germline V lookup: CDR1 SGHTA, CDR2 FQGNSA. Drawing the rest from reference TRBV7-2 and TRBJ1-1, the complete variable domain is GAGVSQSPSNKVTEKGKDVELRCDPISGHTALYWYRQSLGQGLEFLIYFQGNSAPDKSGLPSDRFSAERTGGSVSTLTIQRTQQEDSAVYLCASSLGLGHPNTEAFFGQGTRLTVV.

In this sample, this clone turned up once. The CDR3 sequence is CSVDRSANNYGYTF. CDR3 coding DNA: TGCAGCGTTGATCGGAGCGCCAACAACTATGGCTACACCTTC. The rearrangement uses TRBV29-1 and TRBJ1-2; D gene uncertain. Trimming stripped 3 bases from V and 2 bases from J, with 13 bases between. Germline V gene sequence: CDR1 SQVTM, CDR2 ANQGSEA. The CDR3 covers 14 residues. Together with reference TRBV29-1 and TRBJ1-2, the CDR3 gives the full variable domain: SAVISQKPSRDICQRGTSLTIQCQVDSQVTMMFWYRQQPGQSLTLIATANQGSEATYESGFVIDKFPISRPNLTFSTLTVSNMSPEDSSIYLCSVDRSANNYGYTFGSGTRLTVV.

The chain has TRBV28 and TRBJ1-5; maybe TRBD1 (5 bases). V was shortened by 8 bases and J by 4 bases, with 9 bases between the two germline ends. This CDR3 is 12 amino acids long. The germline gives CDR1 MDHEN, CDR2 SYDVKM. The DNA of the CDR3 is TGTGCCAGCCTGGGGGGTAATCAGCCCCAGCATTTT. This encodes CASLGGNQPQHF. The full variable domain, rest sourced from reference TRBV28 and TRBJ1-5, is DVKVTQSSRYLVKRTGEKVFLECVQDMDHENMFWYRQDPGLGLRLIYFSYDVKMKEKGDIPEGYSVSREKKERFSLILESASTNQTSMYLCASLGGNQPQHFGDGTRLSIL.

This clone appeared once. The rearrangement links TRBV5-1 to TRBJ2-3; TRBD2 matches 10 bases. V shed 0 bases and J 3 bases; nucleotides not matched to a gene: 7. From germline, CDR1 is SGHRS and CDR2 YFSETQ. This CDR3 contains 17 residues. As DNA, the CDR3 is TGCGCCAGCAGCTTGGCCCCTAGCGGGAGTGGTACAGATACGCAGTATTTT. Residues: CASSLAPSGSGTDTQYF.